A single sample is the source of the 3 T cell receptor beta chains below, sequenced in a study of T cell changes during pregnancy in multiple sclerosis. The data were produced by immunoSEQ multiplex PCR, yet TCRdb's version contains in-frame clones alone and is incomplete. The table lists around 34,000 clones, roughly 90% of them singletons. Sequences were derived from CD8+ T cells from peripheral blood mononuclear cells, sampled after pregnancy. The receptors here all came from a female donor with multiple sclerosis, enrolled in a pregnancy study.

This sequence joins TRBV4-2 and TRBJ2-5, with 10 bases fitting TRBD2. The CDR3 runs 15 residues. Germline V gene sequence: CDR1 LGHNA, CDR2 YNFKEQ. Unmatched junction bases numbered 3, after V lost 4 bases and J lost 1 base. The CDR3 DNA is TGTGCCAGCAGCCCCCAGCGGGGGGGCCAAGAGACCCAGTACTTC. Translating gives CASSPQRGGQETQYF.

The CDR3 is CASSSQGPEQYF. DNA for the CDR3: TGTGCCAGCAGCTCACAGGGACCCGAGCAGTACTTC. The V and J genes are TRBV7-9 and TRBJ2-7; maybe TRBD1 (6 bases). Germline V gives CDR1 SEHNR, CDR2 FQNEAQ (reference sequence). The CDR3 covers 12 residues. Trimming took 4 bases from V and 6 from J, leaving 10 bases between them.

Worth noting for this clone: A much bigger clone sits one base away, suggesting this may be a read error. The chain has TRBV6-5 and TRBJ2-5; 7 bases map to TRBD2. Germline V CDR1 and CDR2: MNHEY, SVGAGI. The CDR3 length is 13 residues. After removal of 6 bases from V and 5 bases from J, the junction contained 6 bases not matched to a gene. CDR3: CASSLWGGETQYF. The DNA of the CDR3 is TGTGCCAGCAGCCTATGGGGGGGGGAGACCCAGTACTTC.